The present TCR beta chain was sequenced within a study of vaccination effects on CD4 cells after COVID-19. Germline lookup yields CDR1 LNHNV and CDR2 YYDKDF (reference sequence). Trimming pared 1 base from V and 7 bases from J, leaving 14 bases between. The CDR3 has 15 amino acids. Some clones are missing from TCRdb's copy, which holds only in-frame ones; the method was immunoSEQ multiplex PCR. The top ten clones hold approximately 20% of a sample with about 54,000 clones, more than 60% of them seen once. Points on this clone: Its antigen is as yet unknown.

Study results and limitations: Healthy vaccinees showed cross-reactivity with common cold coronaviruses in only 1 of 255 vaccine-induced clones.

Expansion with viral peptide pools was applied to antigen-specific CD4+ T cells by the ViraFEST assay prior to sequencing. Between days 9 and 10 of culture, CD4+ T cells were separated out. Testing of the vaccine recipients showed negative nucleocapsid antibodies and no prior SARS-CoV-2 infection. The authors replaced half the medium with IL-2 medium on days 3 and 7. The sequences come from CD4+ T cells from PBMCs cultured with SARS-CoV-2 spike peptides, collected before COVID-19 vaccination. The chain uses TRBV15 and TRBJ1-5; maybe TRBD1 (5 bases). The source is a human donor who received a COVID-19 vaccine. CDR3 in DNA: TGTGCCACCAGCAGAGGTTCGGGGGTAGACCAGCCCCAGCATTTT. Translation gives CATSRGSGVDQPQHF.